A selection of T cell receptor beta chains follows, all from one sample in a study of T cell repertoires and HLA-DP antigens. No antigens are known for them. This table comes from immunoSEQ multiplex PCR, and its TCRdb copy is limited to in-frame clones, with some not included. This table holds some 120,000 clones, almost 95% found once. The specimen sequenced was CD4+ T cells from PBMCs. These receptors all stem from a woman aged 18-30 years in good health and CMV-seronegative. CDR3s include the opening cysteine and the closing phenylalanine or tryptophan. Each record gives: D gene, V gene, clone size, J gene, CDR3 protein, CDR3 DNA. A D gene is named only where the DNA matches it firmly. Some rows mark clone size as missing; the rest say once, few, many or name a class of expanded clone.

>.|TRBV5-7|.|TRBJ2-5
CASSLAGGLETQYF
TGTGCCAGCAGCTTGGCCGGGGGGCTGGAGACCCAGTACTTC
>TRBD2|TRBV4-3|.|TRBJ2-1
CASSQVGSSGGAYEQFF
TGCGCCAGCAGCCAAGTGGGGTCTAGCGGGGGGGCATATGAGCAGTTCTTC
>.|TRBV6-5|.|TRBJ1-4
CASTRQGGSEKLFF
TGTGCCAGCACCAGGCAGGGTGGGAGTGAAAAACTGTTTTTT
>TRBD2|TRBV30|.|TRBJ2-1
CAWRRTSGSIGYEQFF
TGTGCCTGGAGGAGGACTAGCGGGAGTATAGGCTATGAGCAGTTCTTC
>.|TRBV28|.|TRBJ2-2
CASSLGGPGELFF
TGTGCCAGCAGTTTAGGTGGACCCGGGGAGCTGTTTTTT
>.|TRBV6-1|once|TRBJ2-1
CASRTGTVVDNEQFF
TGTGCCAGCAGAACCGGGACTGTGGTTGACAATGAGCAGTTCTTC
>.|TRBV4-2|.|TRBJ2-1
CASSQVGGGSYNEQFF
TGTGCCAGCAGCCAAGTAGGGGGTGGCTCCTACAATGAGCAGTTCTTC
>TRBD1|TRBV5-4|.|TRBJ1-4
CASSYRGPRNEKLFF
TGTGCCAGCAGCTACAGGGGGCCGCGTAATGAAAAACTGTTTTTT
>.|TRBV19|.|TRBJ2-4
CASSIPGTSKNIQYF
TGTGCCAGTAGTATCCCGGGAACGTCCAAAAACATTCAGTACTTC
>.|TRBV6-5|.|TRBJ1-1
CASSYGGGMNTEAFF
TGTGCCAGCAGTTACGGGGGGGGGATGAACACTGAAGCTTTCTTT
>.|TRBV7-9|.|TRBJ2-1
CASSLGSSYNEQFF
TGTGCCAGCAGCTTAGGGAGCTCCTACAATGAGCAGTTCTTC
>.|TRBV5-4|.|TRBJ1-2
CASSLEVVANYGYTF
TGTGCCAGCAGCTTGGAAGTGGTTGCTAACTATGGCTACACCTTC
>.|TRBV9|.|TRBJ2-6
CASSAPQGDFVGANVLTF
TGTGCCAGCAGCGCGCCCCAGGGAGACTTCGTTGGGGCCAACGTCCTGACTTTC
>.|TRBV6-1|.|TRBJ2-7
CASSTSNEQYF
TGTGCCAGCAGTACAAGCAACGAGCAGTACTTC
>.|TRBV7-6|.|TRBJ2-2
CASSFWNTGELFF
TGTGCCAGCAGCTTTTGGAACACCGGGGAGCTGTTTTTT
>.|TRBV19|once|TRBJ1-4
CASSYVGATNEKLFF
TGTGCCAGTAGTTACGTGGGGGCAACTAATGAAAAACTGTTTTTT
>TRBD1|TRBV5-4|.|TRBJ1-5
CASSFARGRSPGGAQHF
TGTGCCAGCAGCTTTGCCAGGGGGCGGTCACCCGGGGGAGCCCAGCATTTT
>.|TRBV7-2|once|TRBJ1-4
CASSLKKTGRSEKLFF
TGTGCCAGCAGCTTAAAAAAGACTGGACGAAGTGAAAAACTGTTTTTT
>.|TRBV7-3|once|TRBJ2-1
CASSLFRLQRDEQFF
TGTGCCAGCAGCTTATTCCGATTGCAGAGGGATGAGCAGTTCTTC
>.|TRBV30|.|TRBJ2-1
CAWSARNKYSSYNEQFF
TGTGCCTGGAGTGCCAGGAACAAGTACAGCTCCTACAATGAGCAGTTCTTC
>TRBD1|TRBV27|.|TRBJ1-2
CASSLTGGYGYTF
TGTGCCAGCAGTTTAACAGGGGGCTATGGCTACACCTTC
>.|TRBV7-9|.|TRBJ2-5
CASSFGQTLGGETQYF
TGTGCCAGCAGCTTTGGTCAGACCCTAGGAGGGGAGACCCAGTACTTC
>TRBD1|TRBV7-8|.|TRBJ2-3
CASSSSRPTRTGQDTQYF
TGTGCCAGCAGCTCCAGCCGCCCTACACGGACAGGTCAAGATACGCAGTATTTT
>TRBD1|TRBV19|.|TRBJ1-1
CASSNTGTGEEAFF
TGTGCCAGTAGTAATACCGGGACAGGGGAAGAAGCTTTCTTT
>.|TRBV6-5|once|TRBJ2-4
CASSRDGVAKNIQYF
TGTGCCAGCAGCAGGGACGGGGTGGCCAAAAACATTCAGTACTTC
>TRBD1|TRBV7-3|.|TRBJ1-1
CASRLTGSGTEAFF
TGTGCCAGCAGGCTGACAGGGTCGGGAACTGAAGCTTTCTTT
>TRBD1|TRBV25-1|.|TRBJ2-1
CASSESNRGVRFF
TGTGCCAGCAGTGAATCGAACAGGGGGGTCCGGTTCTTC
>TRBD1|TRBV19|.|TRBJ1-2
CASSSRTGPFDYGYTF
TGTGCCAGTAGTTCTAGGACAGGGCCCTTCGACTATGGCTACACCTTC
>.|TRBV5-8|.|TRBJ1-1
CASSPREGQSLSNTEAFF
TGTGCCAGCAGCCCTAGAGAAGGACAATCTCTCTCGAACACTGAAGCTTTCTTT
>TRBD2|TRBV15|.|TRBJ2-3
CATSRRLAGTDTQYF
TGTGCCACCAGCAGGCGACTAGCGGGTACAGATACGCAGTATTTT
>.|TRBV5-4|.|TRBJ2-1
CASTPGRDEQFF
TGTGCCAGCACCCCGGGGCGCGATGAGCAGTTCTTC
>TRBD1|TRBV7-9|.|TRBJ2-1
CASSIGQGGYNEQFF
TGTGCCAGCAGCATTGGACAGGGGGGGTACAATGAGCAGTTCTTC
>TRBD1|TRBV5-4|.|TRBJ2-7
CASSGHRQGQSEQYF
TGTGCCAGCAGCGGACACCGACAGGGTCAGAGCGAGCAGTACTTC
>TRBD1|TRBV28|.|TRBJ2-3
CASSLWDRDTDTQYF
TGTGCCAGCAGTTTATGGGACAGGGACACAGATACGCAGTATTTT
>TRBD1|TRBV6-6|.|TRBJ1-2
CASSYRDRENGYTF
TGTGCCAGCAGTTACCGGGACAGGGAAAATGGCTACACCTTC
>.|TRBV7-9|.|TRBJ2-5
CASRGTRLIGETQYF
TGTGCCAGCAGGGGAACACGACTTATCGGGGAGACCCAGTACTTC
>.|TRBV19|.|TRBJ1-4
CASSIISHSTNEKLFF
TGTGCCAGTAGTATTATCTCCCACAGTACTAATGAAAAACTGTTTTTT
>.|TRBV15|.|TRBJ1-6
CATSREGYNSPLHF
TGTGCCACCAGCAGAGAGGGGTATAATTCACCCCTCCACTTT
>.|TRBV6-5|.|TRBJ2-4
CASRRDTTKNIQYF
TGTGCCAGCAGGCGGGACACGACCAAAAACATTCAGTACTTC
>TRBD2|TRBV27|.|TRBJ2-1
CASSHGGADNEQFF
TGTGCCAGCAGTCACGGGGGGGCCGACAATGAGCAGTTCTTC
>TRBD1|TRBV6-1|.|TRBJ1-2
CASLGTGYGYTF
TGTGCCAGCCTCGGGACAGGTTATGGCTACACCTTC
>.|TRBV6-5|.|TRBJ2-5
CASSSGETQYF
TGTGCCAGCAGCTCGGGTGAGACCCAGTACTTC
>TRBD2|TRBV11-3|.|TRBJ2-3
CASSPRGGRDTQYF
TGTGCCAGCAGCCCCCGGGGGGGCCGTGATACGCAGTATTTT
>TRBD1|TRBV10-3|.|TRBJ1-5
CAISETGQGGQPQHF
TGTGCCATCAGTGAAACGGGACAGGGCGGTCAGCCCCAGCATTTT
>TRBD2|TRBV5-1|.|TRBJ2-7
CASKLLAGEAYEQYF
TGCGCCAGCAAGCTTCTAGCGGGAGAGGCCTACGAGCAGTACTTC
>TRBD1|TRBV18|.|TRBJ1-1
CASSGTGRNTEAFF
TGTGCCAGCTCGGGGACAGGCCGGAACACTGAAGCTTTCTTT
>.|TRBV6-5|.|TRBJ2-3
CASTGREGTDTQYF
TGTGCCAGCACCGGGCGGGAAGGCACAGATACGCAGTATTTT
>.|TRBV7-7|.|TRBJ2-2
CASSPGDLGNTGELFF
TGTGCTAGCAGCCCTGGGGATCTTGGGAACACCGGGGAGCTGTTTTTT
>TRBD1|TRBV11-1|.|TRBJ2-6
CASSDRGQAGANVLTF
TGTGCCAGCAGTGACAGGGGGCAGGCTGGGGCCAACGTCCTGACTTTC